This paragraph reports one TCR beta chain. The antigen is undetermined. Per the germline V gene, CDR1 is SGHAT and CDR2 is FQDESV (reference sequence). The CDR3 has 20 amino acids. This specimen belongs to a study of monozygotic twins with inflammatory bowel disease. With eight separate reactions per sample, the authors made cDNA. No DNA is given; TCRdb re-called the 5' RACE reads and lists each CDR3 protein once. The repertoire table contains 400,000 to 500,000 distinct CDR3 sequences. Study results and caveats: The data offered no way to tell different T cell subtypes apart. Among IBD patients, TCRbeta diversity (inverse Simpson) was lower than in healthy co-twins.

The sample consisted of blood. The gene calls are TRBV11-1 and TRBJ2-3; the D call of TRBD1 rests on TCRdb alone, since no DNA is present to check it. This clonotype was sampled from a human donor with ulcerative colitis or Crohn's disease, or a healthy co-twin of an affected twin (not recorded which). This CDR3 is CASSFVLAPLAGQAADTQYF.